This T cell receptor beta chain is drawn from a study of response to subunit inactivated influenza vaccine. Study-level findings and limits: That few new T cells are recruited by each seasonal influenza vaccination was the authors' suggestion.

Via MiXCR, TCRdb re-called the RT-PCR reads, giving one row per CDR3 protein. The sample yields roughly 570,000 distinct CDR3 sequences, under 15% seen once. In regard to this clonotype: Its cognate antigen is unknown.

This CDR3 spans 14 amino acids. Germline CDR1 and CDR2: MGHRA and YSYEKL. V was cut by 3 bases and J by 1 base, with 9 bases left in between. This clonotype originated in a man in his fifties who received an inactivated influenza vaccine. The material was PBMCs from blood, obtained about 40 days after vaccination. This chain uses TRBV4-1 with TRBJ1-1; D gene uncertain. The CDR3 DNA reads TGCGCCAGCAGCCAGTTCGTCCAGAACACTGAAGCTTTCTTT. This sequence encodes CASSQFVQNTEAFF.